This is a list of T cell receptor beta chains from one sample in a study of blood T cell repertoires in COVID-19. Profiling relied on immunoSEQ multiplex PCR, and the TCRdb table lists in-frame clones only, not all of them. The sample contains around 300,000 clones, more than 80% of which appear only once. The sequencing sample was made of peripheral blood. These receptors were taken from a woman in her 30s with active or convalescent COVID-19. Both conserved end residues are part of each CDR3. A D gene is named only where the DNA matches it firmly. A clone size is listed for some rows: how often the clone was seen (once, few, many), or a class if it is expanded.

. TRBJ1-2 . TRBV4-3 CASSLLTLTGYGYTF TGCGCCAGCAGCCTGCTTACATTAACGGGGTATGGCTACACCTTC
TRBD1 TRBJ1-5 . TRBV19 CASRSGGSSNQPQHF TGTGCCAGTAGGTCAGGGGGGTCCTCCAATCAGCCCCAGCATTTT
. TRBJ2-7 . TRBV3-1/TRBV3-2 CASGVTYEQYF TGTGCCAGCGGAGTAACCTACGAGCAGTACTTC
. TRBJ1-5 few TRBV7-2 CASSPQTGRPQHF TGTGCCAGCAGCCCACAGACAGGACGGCCCCAGCATTTT
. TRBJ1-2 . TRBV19 CASSSSGTRTGYTF TGTGCCAGTAGTAGCTCCGGGACAAGGACGGGCTACACCTTC
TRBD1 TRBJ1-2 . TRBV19 CASSTTTRDRDGYTF TGTGCCAGTAGTACCACTACCCGGGACAGGGACGGCTACACCTTC
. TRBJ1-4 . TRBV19 CARKGGGSNEKLFF TGTGCCAGGAAGGGGGGGGGATCTAATGAAAAACTGTTTTTT
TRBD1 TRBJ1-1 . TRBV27 CASSLSGQGVAEAFF TGTGCCAGCAGTTTATCGGGGCAGGGGGTGGCTGAAGCTTTCTTT
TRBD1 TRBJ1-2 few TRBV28 CASSPGGEVYGYTF TGTGCCAGCAGTCCAGGGGGCGAGGTTTATGGCTACACCTTC
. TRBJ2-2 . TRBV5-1 CASSRQANTGELFF TGCGCCAGCAGCCGCCAGGCGAACACCGGGGAGCTGTTTTTT
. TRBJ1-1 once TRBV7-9 CASGAARNTEAFF TGTGCCAGTGGGGCGGCCCGGAACACTGAAGCTTTCTTT
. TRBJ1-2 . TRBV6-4 CASSDSAGYGYTF TGTGCCAGCAGTGACTCGGCAGGGTATGGCTACACCTTC
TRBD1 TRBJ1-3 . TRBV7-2 CASSFPTGVGGNTIYF TGTGCCAGCAGCTTCCCGACAGGGGTGGGCGGAAACACCATATATTTT
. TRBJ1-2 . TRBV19 CASSGHPANYGYTF TGTGCCAGTAGCGGACACCCCGCTAACTATGGCTACACCTTC
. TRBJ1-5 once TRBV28 CATTKGGLVSQPQHF TGTGCCACCACCAAAGGAGGGCTTGTGAGTCAGCCCCAGCATTTT
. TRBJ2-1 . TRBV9 CASSVEGAPHNEQFF TGTGCCAGCAGCGTAGAAGGGGCCCCCCACAATGAGCAGTTCTTC
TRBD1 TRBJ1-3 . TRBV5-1 CASSWTGTPAGNTIYF TGCGCCAGCAGCTGGACAGGCACGCCCGCTGGAAACACCATATATTTT
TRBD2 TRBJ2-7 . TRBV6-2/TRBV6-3 CASSYPRLAGTGEQYF TGTGCCAGCAGTTACCCGCGACTAGCGGGGACGGGGGAGCAGTACTTC